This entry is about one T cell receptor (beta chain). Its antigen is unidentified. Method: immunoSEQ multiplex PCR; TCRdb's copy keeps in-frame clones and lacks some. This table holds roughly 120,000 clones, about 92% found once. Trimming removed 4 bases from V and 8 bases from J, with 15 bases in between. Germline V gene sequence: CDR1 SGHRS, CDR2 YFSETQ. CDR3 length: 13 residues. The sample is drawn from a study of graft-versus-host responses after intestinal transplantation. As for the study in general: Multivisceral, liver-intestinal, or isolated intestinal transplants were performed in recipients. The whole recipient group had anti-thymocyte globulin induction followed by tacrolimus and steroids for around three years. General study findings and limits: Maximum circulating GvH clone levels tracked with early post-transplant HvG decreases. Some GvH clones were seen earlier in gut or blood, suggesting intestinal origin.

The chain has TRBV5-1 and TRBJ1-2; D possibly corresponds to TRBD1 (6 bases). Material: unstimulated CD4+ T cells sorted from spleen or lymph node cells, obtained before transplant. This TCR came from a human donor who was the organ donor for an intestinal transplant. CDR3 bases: TGCGCCAGCAGCCTAGGCAGGGGAGGAGGCTACACCTTC. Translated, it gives CASSLGRGGGYTF. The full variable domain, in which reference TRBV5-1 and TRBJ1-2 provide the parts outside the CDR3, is KAGVTQTPRYLIKTRGQQVTLSCSPISGHRSVSWYQQTPGQGLQFLFEYFSETQRNKGNFPGRFSGRQFSNSRSEMNVSTLELGDSALYLCASSLGRGGGYTFGSGTRLTVV.